This T cell receptor beta chain is drawn from a study of regulatory T cells in long-lasting Graves disease. This clonotype was counted only a few times. Relying on iRepertoire HTBI primers and Arm-PCR of CDR3 regions, the team built TCR beta libraries. Via MiXCR, TCRdb re-called the multiplex PCR reads, giving one row per CDR3 protein. The table records around 510,000 distinct CDR3 sequences, under 25% of them present only once. Trimming removed 2 bases at V and 8 bases at J, with 18 bases between. The V gene's germline CDR1 is MGHRA and CDR2 YSYEKL. This CDR3 comprises 15 residues. Regarding time point: persistent/refractory GD, antithyroid drugs over 5 years with positive TRAb. The TCR library was made from RNA that had been extracted from PBMCs in TRIzol.

The chain employs TRBV4-1 and TRBJ1-2, with D unclear. This sequence was found in a female donor with Graves disease. Here the sequenced sample was peripheral blood mononuclear cells (PBMCs), taken when the disease was refractory, from a patient treated with antithyroid drugs. CDR3: CASSQLVREWRGYTF. The DNA of the CDR3 is TGCGCCAGCAGCCAACTGGTCCGGGAATGGAGAGGCTACACCTTC.